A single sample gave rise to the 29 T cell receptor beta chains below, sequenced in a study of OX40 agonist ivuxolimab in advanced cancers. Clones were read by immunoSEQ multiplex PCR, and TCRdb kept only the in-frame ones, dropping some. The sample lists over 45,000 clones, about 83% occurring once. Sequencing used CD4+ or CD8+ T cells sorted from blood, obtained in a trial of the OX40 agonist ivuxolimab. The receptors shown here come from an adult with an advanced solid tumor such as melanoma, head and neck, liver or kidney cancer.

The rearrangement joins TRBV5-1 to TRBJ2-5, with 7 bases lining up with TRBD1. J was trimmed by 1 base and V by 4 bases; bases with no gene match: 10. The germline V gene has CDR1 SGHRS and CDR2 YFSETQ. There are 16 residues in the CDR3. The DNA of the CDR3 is TGCGCCAGCAGCCTAAACAGGGGCCACCCCCAAGAGACCCAGTACTTC. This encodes CASSLNRGHPQETQYF. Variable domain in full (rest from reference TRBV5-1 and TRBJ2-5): KAGVTQTPRYLIKTRGQQVTLSCSPISGHRSVSWYQQTPGQGLQFLFEYFSETQRNKGNFPGRFSGRQFSNSRSEMNVSTLELGDSALYLCASSLNRGHPQETQYFGPGTRLLVL.

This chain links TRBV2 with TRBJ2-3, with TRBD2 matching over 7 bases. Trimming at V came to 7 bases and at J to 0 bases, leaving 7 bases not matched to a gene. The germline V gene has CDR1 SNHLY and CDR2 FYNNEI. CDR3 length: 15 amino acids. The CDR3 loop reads CASIALADSTDTQYF. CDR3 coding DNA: TGTGCCAGCATCGCGCTAGCGGACAGCACAGATACGCAGTATTTT.

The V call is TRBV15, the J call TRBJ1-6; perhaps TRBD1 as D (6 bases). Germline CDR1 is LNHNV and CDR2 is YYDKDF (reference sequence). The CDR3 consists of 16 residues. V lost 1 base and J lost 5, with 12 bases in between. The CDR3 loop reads CATSRGAGANNSPLHF. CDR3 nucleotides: TGTGCCACCAGCAGAGGGGCAGGGGCCAATAATTCACCCCTCCACTTT.

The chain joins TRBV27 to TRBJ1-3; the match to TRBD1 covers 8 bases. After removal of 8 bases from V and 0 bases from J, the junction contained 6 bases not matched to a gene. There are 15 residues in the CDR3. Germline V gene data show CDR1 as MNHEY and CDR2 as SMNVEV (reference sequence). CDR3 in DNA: TGTGCCAGCCGATTTCAGGGGGCCTCTGGAAACACCATATATTTT. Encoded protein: CASRFQGASGNTIYF.

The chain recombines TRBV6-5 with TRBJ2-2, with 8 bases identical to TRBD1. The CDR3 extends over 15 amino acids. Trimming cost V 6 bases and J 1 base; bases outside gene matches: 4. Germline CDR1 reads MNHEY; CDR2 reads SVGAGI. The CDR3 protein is CASSLGTGNTGELFF. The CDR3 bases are TGTGCCAGCAGCCTAGGGACAGGGAACACCGGGGAGCTGTTTTTT.

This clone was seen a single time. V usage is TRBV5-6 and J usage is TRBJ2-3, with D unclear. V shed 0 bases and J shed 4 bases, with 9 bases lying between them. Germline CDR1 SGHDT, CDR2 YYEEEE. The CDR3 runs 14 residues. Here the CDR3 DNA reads TGTGCCAGCAGCTTGGACTTACCCCCAGATACGCAGTATTTT. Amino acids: CASSLDLPPDTQYF. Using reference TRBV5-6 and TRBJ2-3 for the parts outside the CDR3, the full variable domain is DAGVTQSPTHLIKTRGQQVTLRCSPKSGHDTVSWYQQALGQGPQFIFQYYEEEERQRGNFPDRFSGHQFPNYSSELNVNALLLGDSALYLCASSLDLPPDTQYFGPGTRLTVL.

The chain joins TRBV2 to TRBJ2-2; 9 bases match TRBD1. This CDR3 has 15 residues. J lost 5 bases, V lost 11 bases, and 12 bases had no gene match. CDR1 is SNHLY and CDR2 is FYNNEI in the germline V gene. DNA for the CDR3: TGTGCCTCCCCCCGGACAGGGGCGCGGACCGGGGAGCTGTTTTTT. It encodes CASPRTGARTGELFF. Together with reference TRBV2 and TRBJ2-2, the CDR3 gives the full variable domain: EPEVTQTPSHQVTQMGQEVILRCVPISNHLYFYWYRQILGQKVEFLVSFYNNEISEKSEIFDDQFSVERPDGSNFTLKIRSTKLEDSAMYFCASPRTGARTGELFFGEGSRLTVL.

The CDR3 spells CASMTGASTDTQYF. CDR3 sequence (DNA): TGTGCCAGCATGACAGGGGCCAGCACAGATACGCAGTATTTT. The genes are TRBV11-2 and TRBJ2-3; 8 nucleotides agree with TRBD1. The J segment lost 0 bases and the V segment lost 7 bases, leaving 3 bases of the junction unmatched. CDR1 and CDR2 from the germline V gene are SGHAT and FQNNGV. CDR3 size: 14 residues.

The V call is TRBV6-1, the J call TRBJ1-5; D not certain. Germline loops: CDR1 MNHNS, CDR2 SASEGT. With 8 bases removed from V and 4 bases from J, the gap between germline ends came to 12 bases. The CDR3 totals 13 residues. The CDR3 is CASAQVGNQPQHF. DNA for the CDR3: TGTGCCAGCGCCCAGGTGGGTAATCAGCCCCAGCATTTT.

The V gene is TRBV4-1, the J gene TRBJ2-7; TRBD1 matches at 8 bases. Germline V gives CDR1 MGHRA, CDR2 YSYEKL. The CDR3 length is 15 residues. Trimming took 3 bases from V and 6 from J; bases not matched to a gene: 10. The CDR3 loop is CASSHPTGEWSEQYF. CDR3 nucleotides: TGCGCCAGCAGCCACCCGACAGGGGAGTGGTCCGAGCAGTACTTC.

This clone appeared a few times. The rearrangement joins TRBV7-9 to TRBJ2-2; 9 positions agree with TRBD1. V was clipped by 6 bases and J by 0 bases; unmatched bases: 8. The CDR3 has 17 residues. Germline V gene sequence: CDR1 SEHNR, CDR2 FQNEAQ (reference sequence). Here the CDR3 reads CASRYGTGQPNTGELFF. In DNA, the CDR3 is TGTGCCAGCAGGTACGGGACAGGGCAACCGAACACCGGGGAGCTGTTTTTT.

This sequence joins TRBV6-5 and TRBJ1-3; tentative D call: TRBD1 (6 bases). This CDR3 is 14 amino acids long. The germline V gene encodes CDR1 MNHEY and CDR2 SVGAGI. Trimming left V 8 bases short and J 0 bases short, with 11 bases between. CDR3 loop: CASGDRLSGNTIYF. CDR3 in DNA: TGTGCCAGCGGAGACAGGCTCTCTGGAAACACCATATATTTT.

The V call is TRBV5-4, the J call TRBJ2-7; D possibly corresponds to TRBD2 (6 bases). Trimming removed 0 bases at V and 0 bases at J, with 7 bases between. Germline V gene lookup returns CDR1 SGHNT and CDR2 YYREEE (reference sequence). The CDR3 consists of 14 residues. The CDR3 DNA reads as TGTGCCAGCAGCTTGGCGGAGGGCTCCTACGAGCAGTACTTC. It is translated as CASSLAEGSYEQYF.

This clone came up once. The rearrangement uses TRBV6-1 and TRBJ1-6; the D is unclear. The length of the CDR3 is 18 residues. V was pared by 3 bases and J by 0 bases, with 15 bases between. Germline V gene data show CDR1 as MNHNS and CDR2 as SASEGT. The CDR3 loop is CASSEWRLIRSYNSPLHF. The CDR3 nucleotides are TGTGCCAGCAGTGAGTGGCGGTTGATCCGCTCCTATAATTCACCCCTCCACTTT.

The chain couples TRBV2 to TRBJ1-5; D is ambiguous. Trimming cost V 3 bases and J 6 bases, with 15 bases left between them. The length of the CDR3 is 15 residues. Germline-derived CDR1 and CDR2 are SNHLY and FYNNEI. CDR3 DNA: TGTGCCAGCAGTGAGGGCAGTTCCCCCCTTCAGCCCCAGCATTTT. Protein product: CASSEGSSPLQPQHF.

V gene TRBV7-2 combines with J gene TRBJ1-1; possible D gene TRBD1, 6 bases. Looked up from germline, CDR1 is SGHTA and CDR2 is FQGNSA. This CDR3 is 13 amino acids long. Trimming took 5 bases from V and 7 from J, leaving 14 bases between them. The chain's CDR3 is CASSQGTSGEAFF. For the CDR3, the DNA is TGTGCCAGCAGCCAGGGGACAAGCGGTGAAGCTTTCTTT.

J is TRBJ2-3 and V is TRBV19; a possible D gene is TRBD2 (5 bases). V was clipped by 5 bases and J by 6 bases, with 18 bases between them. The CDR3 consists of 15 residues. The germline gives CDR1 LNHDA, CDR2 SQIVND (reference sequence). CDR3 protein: CASSSGVKGADTQYF. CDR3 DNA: TGTGCCAGTAGTTCCGGGGTGAAAGGTGCGGATACGCAGTATTTT.

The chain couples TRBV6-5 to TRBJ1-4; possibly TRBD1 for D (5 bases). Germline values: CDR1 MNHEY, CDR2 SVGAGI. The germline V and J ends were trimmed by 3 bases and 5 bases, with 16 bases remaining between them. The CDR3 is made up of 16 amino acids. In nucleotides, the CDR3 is TGTGCCAGCAGTTATGGGGACTACGCGAGGAATGAAAAACTGTTTTTT. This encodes CASSYGDYARNEKLFF.

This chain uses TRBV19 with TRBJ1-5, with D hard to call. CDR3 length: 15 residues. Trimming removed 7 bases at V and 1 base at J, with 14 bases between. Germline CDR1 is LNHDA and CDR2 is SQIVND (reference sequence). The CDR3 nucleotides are TGTGCCAGTACCTCGGCTGAGAGAAGCAATCAGCCCCAGCATTTT. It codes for CASTSAERSNQPQHF. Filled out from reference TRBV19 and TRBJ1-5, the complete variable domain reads DGGITQSPKYLFRKEGQNVTLSCEQNLNHDAMYWYRQDPGQGLRLIYYSQIVNDFQKGDIAEGYSVSREKKESFPLTVTSAQKNPTAFYLCASTSAERSNQPQHFGDGTRLSIL.

CDR3: CAISEGILSSGYEQYF. CDR3 bases: TGTGCCATCAGTGAGGGGATTTTAAGCTCGGGCTACGAGCAGTACTTC. The chain links TRBV10-3 to TRBJ2-7; no clear D gene. From germline, CDR1 is ENHRY and CDR2 SYGVKD. Trimming took off 2 bases at V and 3 bases at J, with 17 bases between the two ends. The CDR3 has 16 residues.

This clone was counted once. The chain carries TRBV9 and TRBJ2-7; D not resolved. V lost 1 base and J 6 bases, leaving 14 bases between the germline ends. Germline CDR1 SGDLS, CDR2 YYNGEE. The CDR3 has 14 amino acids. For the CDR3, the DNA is TGTGCCAGCAGCGTACGGCCGAGTGGTTCCGAGCAGTACTTC. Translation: CASSVRPSGSEQYF.

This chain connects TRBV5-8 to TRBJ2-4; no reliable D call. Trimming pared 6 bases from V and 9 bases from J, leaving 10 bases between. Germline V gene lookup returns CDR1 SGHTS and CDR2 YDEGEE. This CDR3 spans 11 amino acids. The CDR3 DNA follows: TGTGCCAGCACCAGGACGGCCATTCAGTACTTC. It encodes CASTRTAIQYF.

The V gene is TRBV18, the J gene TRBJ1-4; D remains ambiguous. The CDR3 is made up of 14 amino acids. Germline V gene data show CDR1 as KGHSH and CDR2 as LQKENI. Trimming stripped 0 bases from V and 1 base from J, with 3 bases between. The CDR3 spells CASSPPRTNEKLFF. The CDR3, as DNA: TGTGCCAGCTCACCACCGAGAACTAATGAAAAACTGTTTTTT.

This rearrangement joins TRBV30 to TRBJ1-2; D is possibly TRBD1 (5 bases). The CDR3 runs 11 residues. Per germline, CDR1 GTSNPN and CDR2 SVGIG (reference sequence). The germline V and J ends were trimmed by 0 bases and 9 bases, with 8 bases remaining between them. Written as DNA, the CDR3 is TGTGCCTGGAGTGTAATGGGACGCTACACCTTC. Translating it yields CAWSVMGRYTF.

DNA for the CDR3: TGTGCCAGCAGTGGGCCAGCAAATGCAAATGAAAAACTGTTTTTT. It specifies CASSGPANANEKLFF. This chain links TRBV2 with TRBJ1-4; D not resolved. With 4 bases removed from V and 5 bases from J, the gap between germline ends came to 14 bases. This CDR3 has 15 residues. Germline-derived CDR1 and CDR2 are SNHLY and FYNNEI.

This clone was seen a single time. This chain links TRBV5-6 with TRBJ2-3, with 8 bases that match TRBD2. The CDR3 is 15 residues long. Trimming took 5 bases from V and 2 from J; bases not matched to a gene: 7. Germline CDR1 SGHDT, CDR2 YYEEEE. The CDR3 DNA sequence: TGTGCCAGCAGAAAGCGGGGGCCATACACAGATACGCAGTATTTT. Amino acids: CASRKRGPYTDTQYF.

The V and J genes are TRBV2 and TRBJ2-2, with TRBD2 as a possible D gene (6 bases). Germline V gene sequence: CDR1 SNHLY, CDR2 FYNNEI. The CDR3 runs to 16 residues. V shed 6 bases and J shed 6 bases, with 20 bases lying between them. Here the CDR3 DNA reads TGTGCCAGCAGGGCGCGACTAGGCGGTGTCCCCGGGGAGCTGTTTTTT. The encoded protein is CASRARLGGVPGELFF.

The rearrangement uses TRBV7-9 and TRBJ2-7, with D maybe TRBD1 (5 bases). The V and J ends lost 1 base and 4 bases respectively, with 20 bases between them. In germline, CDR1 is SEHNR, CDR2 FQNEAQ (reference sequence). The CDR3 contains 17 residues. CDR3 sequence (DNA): TGTGCCAGCAGCTTAGGCCCCGTGACAGTCGGTCTGTACGAGCAGTACTTC. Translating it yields CASSLGPVTVGLYEQYF.

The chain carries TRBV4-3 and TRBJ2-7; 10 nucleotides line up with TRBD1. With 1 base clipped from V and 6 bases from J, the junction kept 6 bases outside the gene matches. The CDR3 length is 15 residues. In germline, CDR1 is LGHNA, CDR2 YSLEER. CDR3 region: CASSQAFRTGGEQYF. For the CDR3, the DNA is TGCGCCAGCAGCCAAGCTTTCCGGACAGGGGGCGAGCAGTACTTC.